One sample yielded the 9 T cell receptor beta chains listed below, sequenced in a study of blood T cell repertoires in COVID-19. TCRdb keeps only in-frame clones here, not all; method: immunoSEQ multiplex PCR. This sample carries around 300,000 clones, approximately 88% of them seen once, and the ten largest clones take 1.5% to 2%. The specimen sequenced was PBMCs or T cells enriched from blood (not recorded which). The receptors shown here come from a woman in her forties who had recovered from COVID-19.

This sequence joins TRBV9 and TRBJ2-7, with a weak D call TRBD2 (6 bases). The CDR3 covers 16 residues. V lost 4 bases to trimming and J lost 2 bases, with 19 bases between them. Looked up from germline, CDR1 is SGDLS and CDR2 is YYNGEE. Written as DNA, the CDR3 is TGTGCCAGCAGCCCGGGGGTTCATGCGGCCACCTACGAGCAGTACTTC. Translated, it gives CASSPGVHAATYEQYF.

The V and J genes are TRBV2 and TRBJ2-7; 7 bases align to TRBD2. The J segment lost 3 bases and the V segment lost 4 bases, leaving 9 bases of the junction unmatched. Germline V gives CDR1 SNHLY, CDR2 FYNNEI. The CDR3 loop spans 15 amino acids. CDR3 sequence (DNA): TGTGCCAGCAGTGGGGGGGGACTATACCTCTACGAGCAGTACTTC. Amino acids: CASSGGGLYLYEQYF.

The chain combines TRBV4-2 with TRBJ2-3; TRBD1 is a possible D gene (7 bases). The CDR3 runs 18 residues. Germline V CDR1 and CDR2: LGHNA, YNFKEQ. The V end lost 1 base, the J end lost 1 base, and 18 bases lay between the germline ends. CDR3 protein: CASSQGGRGWEGTDTQYF. The CDR3 nucleotides read TGTGCCAGCAGCCAAGGCGGCAGGGGGTGGGAGGGCACAGATACGCAGTATTTT.

V and J are TRBV18 and TRBJ1-6; TRBD1 agrees at 9 bases. This CDR3 is built from 14 residues. Germline-derived CDR1 and CDR2 are KGHSH and LQKENI. Trimming removed 3 bases from V and 12 bases from J; junction bases left unmatched: 6. The CDR3 here is CASSPRDRERPLHF. The CDR3, as DNA: TGTGCCAGCTCACCGCGGGACAGGGAAAGACCCCTCCACTTT.

The V gene is TRBV7-9, the J gene TRBJ1-1; D is unresolved. V gave up 5 bases and J gave up 0 bases, with 7 bases separating them. From germline, CDR1 is SEHNR and CDR2 FQNEAQ (reference sequence). The CDR3 is 13 residues long. The CDR3 loop is CASSLTLNTEAFF. The CDR3 nucleotides are TGTGCCAGCAGCCTGACTTTGAACACTGAAGCTTTCTTT.

This chain connects TRBV7-9 to TRBJ1-2, with D tentatively TRBD1 (6 bases). Germline assignment: CDR1 SEHNR and CDR2 FQNEAQ (reference sequence). The CDR3 has 14 amino acids. The germline V and J ends were trimmed by 4 bases and 6 bases, with 15 bases remaining between them. CDR3 protein: CASSSGARGHGYTF. The CDR3 DNA is TGTGCCAGCAGCTCCGGGGCCAGGGGACATGGCTACACCTTC.

This chain links TRBV25-1 with TRBJ1-3; D unresolved. CDR1 and CDR2 (germline): MGHDK, SYGVNS. V lost 6 bases and J 2 bases, leaving 11 bases between the germline ends. CDR3 length: 14 amino acids. CDR3: CASSLGGPGNTIYF. DNA for the CDR3: TGTGCCAGCAGCCTTGGTGGGCCTGGAAACACCATATATTTT.

This chain uses TRBV6-2 or TRBV6-3 with TRBJ1-3; TRBD1 agrees at 9 bases. The V and J ends lost 4 bases and 0 bases, in that order; junction bases with no gene match: 10. The CDR3 loop spans 18 amino acids. The germline CDR1 and CDR2 sequences are MNHEY and SVGEGT. Here the CDR3 DNA reads TGTGCCAGCAGTTTTGGACAGGGGACCAATCGCTCTGGAAACACCATATATTTT. The encoded protein is CASSFGQGTNRSGNTIYF.

The chain joins TRBV5-1 to TRBJ1-6; weak D call: TRBD1 (5 bases). The CDR3 is 15 residues long. The V gene's germline CDR1 is SGHRS and CDR2 YFSETQ. With 1 base removed from V and 7 bases from J, the gap between germline ends came to 12 bases. The CDR3 sequence is CASSLSGHSNSPLHF. DNA of the CDR3: TGCGCCAGCAGCTTGTCAGGGCATTCAAATTCACCCCTCCACTTT. The full variable domain, rest sourced from reference TRBV5-1 and TRBJ1-6, is KAGVTQTPRYLIKTRGQQVTLSCSPISGHRSVSWYQQTPGQGLQFLFEYFSETQRNKGNFPGRFSGRQFSNSRSEMNVSTLELGDSALYLCASSLSGHSNSPLHFGNGTRLTVT.